This TCR beta chain was identified in a study of T cell responses to AZD1222 COVID-19 vaccine. Study-wide context: Second doses that came at about 4 or about 12 weeks were put together. Findings of the study overall: Researchers took repertoire samples only after the peak T cell response had come. Nearly half of unique spike-specific TCRs reportedly avoided B.1.351 and B.1.1.7 mutated regions. Spike-specific TCR breadth and depth rose after two AZD1222 doses.

Germline values: CDR1 LGHDT, CDR2 YNNKEL (reference sequence). Trimming took 6 bases from V and 0 from J, leaving 22 bases between them. The CDR3 has 18 amino acids. This table comes from immunoSEQ multiplex PCR, and its TCRdb copy is limited to in-frame clones, with some not included. Of around 99,000 clones in the sample, just over 90% were seen once. In regard to this clone: Its antigen is still unknown.

The specimen comprised peripheral blood, sampled on day 0 of AZD1222 vaccination. V and J are TRBV3-1 (or the pseudogene TRBV3-2) and TRBJ2-3, with D unresolved. The TCR sequence derives from an adult in good health. Here the CDR3 reads CASSTYLGLFKSTDTQYF. The CDR3 nucleotides are TGTGCCAGCAGTACCTATTTAGGGTTATTCAAGAGCACAGATACGCAGTATTTT.